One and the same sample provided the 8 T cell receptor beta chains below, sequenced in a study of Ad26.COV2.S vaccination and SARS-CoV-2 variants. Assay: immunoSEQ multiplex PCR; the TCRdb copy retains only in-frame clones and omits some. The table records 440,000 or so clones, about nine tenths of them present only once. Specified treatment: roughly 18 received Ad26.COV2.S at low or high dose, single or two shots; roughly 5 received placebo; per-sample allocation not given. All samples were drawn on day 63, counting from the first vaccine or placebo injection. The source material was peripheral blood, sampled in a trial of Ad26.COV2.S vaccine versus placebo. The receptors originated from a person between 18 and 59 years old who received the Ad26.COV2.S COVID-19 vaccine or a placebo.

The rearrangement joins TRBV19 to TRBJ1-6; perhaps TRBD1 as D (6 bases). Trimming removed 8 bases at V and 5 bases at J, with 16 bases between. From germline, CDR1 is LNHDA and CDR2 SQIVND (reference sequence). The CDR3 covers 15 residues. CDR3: CASGGSLWDNSPLHF. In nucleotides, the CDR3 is TGTGCCAGTGGGGGCTCACTCTGGGATAATTCACCCCTCCACTTT.

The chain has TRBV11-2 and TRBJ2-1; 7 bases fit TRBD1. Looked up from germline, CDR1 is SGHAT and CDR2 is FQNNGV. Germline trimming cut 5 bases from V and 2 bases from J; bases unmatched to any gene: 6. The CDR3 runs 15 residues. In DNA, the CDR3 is TGTGCCAGCAGCCCGGGACAGTGGACCTACAATGAGCAGTTCTTC. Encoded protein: CASSPGQWTYNEQFF.

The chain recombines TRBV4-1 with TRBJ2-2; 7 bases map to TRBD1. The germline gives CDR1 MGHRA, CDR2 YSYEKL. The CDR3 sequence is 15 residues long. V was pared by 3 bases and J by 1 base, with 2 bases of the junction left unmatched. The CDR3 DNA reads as TGCGCCAGCAGCCAGCGACAGGGGAACACCGGGGAGCTGTTTTTT. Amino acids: CASSQRQGNTGELFF.

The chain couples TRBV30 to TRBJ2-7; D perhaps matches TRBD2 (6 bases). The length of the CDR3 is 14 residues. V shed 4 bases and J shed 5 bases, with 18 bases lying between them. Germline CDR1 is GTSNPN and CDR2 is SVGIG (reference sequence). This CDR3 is CAWTPWRGLNEQYF. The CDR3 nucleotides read TGTGCCTGGACCCCCTGGAGGGGTCTGAACGAGCAGTACTTC.

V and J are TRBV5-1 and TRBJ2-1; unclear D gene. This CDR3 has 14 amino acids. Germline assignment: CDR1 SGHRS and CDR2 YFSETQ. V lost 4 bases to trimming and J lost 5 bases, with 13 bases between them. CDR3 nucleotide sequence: TGCGCCAGCAGCGATACCACACGAAACAATGAGCAGTTCTTC. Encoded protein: CASSDTTRNNEQFF.

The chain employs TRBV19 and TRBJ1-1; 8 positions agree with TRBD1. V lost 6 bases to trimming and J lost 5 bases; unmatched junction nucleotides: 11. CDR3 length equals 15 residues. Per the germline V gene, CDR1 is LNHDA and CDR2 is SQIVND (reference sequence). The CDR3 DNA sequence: TGTGCCAGTAGCAGGACGACAGGGGTGGTGACTGAAGCTTTCTTT. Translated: CASSRTTGVVTEAFF.

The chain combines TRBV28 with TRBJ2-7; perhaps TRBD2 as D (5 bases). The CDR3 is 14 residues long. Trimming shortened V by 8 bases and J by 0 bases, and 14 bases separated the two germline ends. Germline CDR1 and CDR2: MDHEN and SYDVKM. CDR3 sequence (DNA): TGTGCCAGCGGCGGGCCCCCGAGCTCCTACGAGCAGTACTTC. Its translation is CASGGPPSSYEQYF.

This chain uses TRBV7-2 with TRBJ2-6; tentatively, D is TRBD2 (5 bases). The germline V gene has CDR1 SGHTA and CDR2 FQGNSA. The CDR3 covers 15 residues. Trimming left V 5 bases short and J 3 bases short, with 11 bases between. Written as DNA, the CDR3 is TGTGCCAGCAGCGGAGGCGTCCATGGGGCCAACGTCCTGACTTTC. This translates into CASSGGVHGANVLTF.